Listed below are T cell receptor beta chains from one sample, sequenced in a study of T cells in Graves' hyperthyroidism and ophthalmopathy. TCRdb passed the multiplex PCR reads through MiXCR, listing each CDR3 protein once. In the table there are 310,000 or so distinct CDR3 sequences, over 15% of which are singletons. Sequenced input: blood. The receptors here all came from a woman aged 55-69 years with Graves' ophthalmopathy. Both conserved end residues are part of each CDR3. A D gene is named only where the DNA matches it firmly. Size tells how often a clone was seen (once, few, many) or the class of an expanded clone, and some rows leave it out.

length	D	V	J	size	CDR3	DNA
12	.	TRBV6-5	TRBJ1-1	.	CASSYPGGFAFF	TGTGCCAGCAGTTACCCGGGCGGGTTTGCTTTCTTT
16	TRBD2	TRBV13	TRBJ2-5	many	CASSCNLAGGQETQYF	TGTGCCAGCAGCTGCAATTTAGCGGGGGGGCAAGAGACCCAGTACTTC
15	TRBD1	TRBV6-1	TRBJ1-3	many	CASSEAGTAGNTIYF	TGTGCCAGCAGTGAAGCCGGGACAGCTGGAAACACCATATATTTT
17	TRBD1	TRBV9	TRBJ2-7	many	CASSARQSGTGVYEQYF	TGTGCCAGCAGCGCGAGACAATCCGGGACAGGAGTATACGAGCAGTACTTC
13	.	TRBV27	TRBJ2-2	.	CASSYPNSGELFF	TGTGCCAGCAGCTACCCCAATTCCGGGGAGCTGTTTTTT
14	.	TRBV20-1	TRBJ1-5	many	CSARVQLGNQPQHF	TGCAGTGCTAGGGTACAGCTAGGAAATCAGCCCCAGCATTTT
15	TRBD2	TRBV6-1	TRBJ2-5	many	CASSELAGGRETQYF	TGTGCCAGCAGTGAACTAGCGGGAGGGCGGGAGACCCAGTACTTC
15	.	TRBV7-9	TRBJ2-1	.	CASSPRTGIYNEQFF	TGTGCCAGCAGCCCCCGGACTGGTATTTACAATGAGCAGTTCTTC
13	TRBD1	TRBV18	TRBJ2-5	many	CASSRQGRETQYF	TGTGCCAGCTCACGACAGGGCCGGGAGACCCAGTACTTC
13	.	TRBV20-1	TRBJ1-1	.	CSAEDGRNTEAFF	TGCAGTGCTGAGGACGGAAGGAACACTGAAGCTTTCTTT
13	.	TRBV7-7	TRBJ2-3	many	CASSPRLADTQYF	TGTGCCAGCAGCCCCCGGTTAGCAGATACGCAGTATTTT
13	.	TRBV2	TRBJ1-1	.	CASYWTVNTEAFF	TGTGCCAGTTACTGGACAGTGAACACTGAAGCTTTCTTT
15	.	TRBV4-1	TRBJ2-7	.	CASSQERDLVYEQYF	TGCGCCAGCAGCCAAGAAAGGGACTTGGTCTACGAGCAGTACTTC
18	.	TRBV7-6	TRBJ2-5	.	CASSLAGYRGLSRETQYF	TGTGCCAGCAGCTTAGCGGGGTATCGGGGCCTCAGCAGGGAGACCCAGTACTTC
14	.	TRBV9	TRBJ1-4	.	CASSEGGANEKLFF	TGTGCCAGCAGCGAGGGGGGGGCTAATGAAAAACTGTTTTTT
12	.	TRBV24-1	TRBJ2-3	.	CATRGRESAQYF	TGTGCCACCCGGGGAAGGGAGTCTGCGCAGTATTTT
15	.	TRBV19	TRBJ2-5	.	CASSAGPFSLGTRYF	TGTGCCAGTAGTGCGGGACCGTTCTCCCTTGGGACCCGGTACTTC
16	.	TRBV6-5	TRBJ1-3	.	CASSYGATYSGNTIYF	TGTGCCAGCAGTTACGGGGCAACTTACTCTGGAAACACCATATATTTT
15	TRBD1	TRBV30	TRBJ1-5	.	CAYSHGTDYNQPQHF	TGTGCCTACTCCCACGGGACAGACTACAATCAGCCCCAGCATTTT
15	TRBD1	TRBV4-3	TRBJ1-2	.	CASSSYTGTGYGYTF	TGCGCCAGCAGCTCATACACCGGGACAGGGTATGGCTACACCTTC
14	.	TRBV10-3	TRBJ1-2	.	CAISELTGNYGYTF	TGTGCCATCAGTGAGCTCACAGGGAACTATGGCTACACCTTC
13	.	TRBV10-3	TRBJ1-1	many	CAIMRTGNTEAFF	TGTGCCATTATGAGGACGGGGAACACTGAAGCTTTCTTT
14	.	TRBV7-2	TRBJ2-7	many	CASSLIRVPYEQYF	TGTGCCAGCAGCTTAATACGGGTTCCTTACGAGCAGTACTTC
17	.	TRBV7-9	TRBJ1-1	.	CASSLKSVEGVRTEAFF	TGTGCCAGCAGCCTAAAATCTGTTGAGGGGGTGAGGACTGAAGCTTTCTTT
13	.	TRBV28	TRBJ1-6	many	CASSLPPVQALHF	TGTGCCAGCAGTTTACCACCAGTTCAGGCCCTCCACTTT
15	.	TRBV7-9	TRBJ2-5	many	CASSPVAAHQETQYF	TGTGCCAGCAGCCCGGTGGCGGCGCACCAAGAGACCCAGTACTTC
17	TRBD1	TRBV28	TRBJ2-3	many	CASRPARTGSYTDTQYF	TGTGCCAGCAGACCCGCCCGGACAGGATCATACACAGATACGCAGTATTTT
15	.	TRBV18	TRBJ2-6	many	CASSPQGQGANVLTF	TGTGCCAGCTCACCCCAGGGGCAGGGGGCCAACGTCCTGACTTTC
14	TRBD1	TRBV7-9	TRBJ1-2	.	CASSLPGQGFGYTF	TGTGCCAGCAGCCTACCGGGACAGGGATTTGGCTACACCTTC
15	.	TRBV5-1	TRBJ2-2	many	CASSLAGGTRGELFF	TGCGCCAGCAGCTTGGCAGGGGGGACACGCGGGGAGCTGTTTTTT
12	TRBD2	TRBV11-2	TRBJ2-7	few	CASSAGRIEQYF	TGTGCCAGCAGCGCCGGGAGGATCGAGCAGTACTTC
16	.	TRBV4-1	TRBJ2-6	.	CASSQDRSPGANVLTF	TGCGCCAGCAGCCAAGACAGGAGCCCTGGGGCCAACGTCCTGACTTTC
14	.	TRBV5-1	TRBJ2-6	many	CASSLRSGANVLTF	TGCGCCAGCAGCTTGAGGTCCGGGGCCAACGTCCTGACTTTC
16	.	TRBV5-6	TRBJ2-5	few	CASSLSHSRDGETQYF	TGTGCCAGCAGCCTCTCCCACTCCAGAGACGGGGAGACCCAGTACTTC
14	.	TRBV12-3/TRBV12-4	TRBJ1-5	many	CASSPSQWGQPQHF	TGTGCCAGCAGTCCCTCGCAATGGGGTCAGCCCCAGCATTTT
16	.	TRBV7-9	TRBJ2-5	.	CASSSRKTEGGRTQYF	TGTGCCAGCAGCTCCCGAAAGACAGAGGGTGGGCGGACCCAGTACTTC
16	TRBD1	TRBV5-8	TRBJ1-2	.	CASSLGQGLSNYGYTF	TGTGCCAGCAGCTTGGGACAGGGGCTCTCTAACTATGGCTACACCTTC
15	TRBD2	TRBV7-8	TRBJ2-5	few	CASSIIAGARETQYF	TGTGCCAGTAGTATAATAGCGGGAGCTCGGGAGACCCAGTACTTC
21	TRBD1	TRBV6-2/TRBV6-3	TRBJ1-5	.	CASSHTTGTGGFLGLNQPQHF	TGTGCCAGCAGTCACACAACCGGGACAGGGGGCTTTCTCGGCCTGAATCAGCCCCAGCATTTT
14	TRBD1	TRBV5-6	TRBJ1-5	few	CASSLGQDNQPQHF	TGTGCCAGCAGCCTAGGACAGGATAATCAGCCCCAGCATTTT
12	.	TRBV28	TRBJ1-1	many	CASSQLNTEAFF	TGTGCCAGCAGCCAGCTGAACACTGAAGCTTTCTTT
12	.	TRBV6-2/TRBV6-3	TRBJ2-3	many	CASRRELDTQYF	TGTGCCAGCAGACGAGAACTGGATACGCAGTATTTT
12	.	TRBV25-1	TRBJ2-7	.	CASSEGAYEQYF	TGTGCCAGCAGTGAGGGGGCCTACGAGCAGTACTTC
13	TRBD2	TRBV12-3/TRBV12-4	TRBJ2-5	many	CASSAGEGETQYF	TGTGCCAGCAGTGCGGGGGAGGGAGAGACCCAGTACTTC
14	TRBD1	TRBV20-1	TRBJ2-7	many	CSASRDRISYEQYF	TGCAGTGCTAGCCGGGACAGGATCTCCTACGAGCAGTACTTC
15	.	TRBV10-3	TRBJ1-5	.	CAISESGGETQPQHF	TGTGCCATCAGTGAGTCTGGGGGGGAAACTCAGCCCCAGCATTTT
13	.	TRBV29-1	TRBJ1-1	few	CSVEEQLNTEAFF	TGCAGCGTTGAAGAACAGTTGAACACTGAAGCTTTCTTT
13	.	TRBV4-1	TRBJ1-5	.	CASSQDLLQPQHF	TGCGCCAGCAGCCAAGATCTTCTACAGCCCCAGCATTTT
13	.	TRBV6-1	TRBJ2-7	many	CASGRASSYEQYF	TGTGCCAGCGGGCGGGCTAGCTCCTACGAGCAGTACTTC
16	TRBD1	TRBV7-2	TRBJ1-2	many	CASSLDVPTGGHGYTF	TGTGCCAGCAGCTTAGACGTCCCTACAGGGGGCCATGGCTACACCTTC
15	.	TRBV7-6	TRBJ2-3	.	CASSFLAEPADTQYF	TGTGCCAGCAGCTTTTTAGCAGAACCCGCAGATACGCAGTATTTT
13	TRBD1	TRBV5-1	TRBJ1-3	many	CASGTGSGNTIYF	TGCGCCAGCGGGACAGGGTCCGGAAACACCATATATTTT
13	.	TRBV6-5	TRBJ2-7	many	CASSYARRYEQYF	TGTGCCAGCAGTTACGCTAGGCGCTACGAGCAGTACTTC
15	.	TRBV9	TRBJ1-1	.	CASSVTSVGGTEAFF	TGTGCCAGCAGCGTAACTTCGGTGGGAGGGACTGAAGCTTTCTTT
13	.	TRBV3-1	TRBJ2-7	.	CASSQGRLNEQYF	TGTGCCAGCAGCCAAGGCAGGTTAAACGAGCAGTACTTC
16	.	TRBV4-1	TRBJ2-7	.	CASSQVGWGQTYEQYF	TGCGCCAGCAGCCAAGTTGGTTGGGGACAAACCTACGAGCAGTACTTC